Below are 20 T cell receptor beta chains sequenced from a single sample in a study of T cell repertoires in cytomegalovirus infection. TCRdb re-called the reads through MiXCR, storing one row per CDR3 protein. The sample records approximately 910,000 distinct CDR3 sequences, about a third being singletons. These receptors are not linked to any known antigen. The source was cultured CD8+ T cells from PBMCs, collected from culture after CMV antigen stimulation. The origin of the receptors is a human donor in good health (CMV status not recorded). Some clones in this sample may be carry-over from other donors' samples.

CDR3 amino acids: CASGQGAVGTEAFF. The DNA for the CDR3 is TGTGCCAGCGGACAGGGGGCAGTGGGCACTGAAGCTTTCTTT. V usage is TRBV27 and J usage is TRBJ1-1, with 11 bases aligning to TRBD1. CDR1 is MNHEY and CDR2 is SMNVEV in the germline V gene (reference sequence). V dropped 8 bases and J dropped 4; count of bases not matched to a gene: 6. CDR3 length: 14 residues.

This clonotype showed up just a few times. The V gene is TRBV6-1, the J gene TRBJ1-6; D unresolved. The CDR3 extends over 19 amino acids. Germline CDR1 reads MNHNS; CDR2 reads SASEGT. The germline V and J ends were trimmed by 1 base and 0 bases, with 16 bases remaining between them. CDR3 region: CASSEEGYIWSSYNSPLHF. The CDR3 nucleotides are TGTGCCAGCAGTGAAGAAGGTTACATCTGGAGCTCCTATAATTCACCCCTCCACTTT.

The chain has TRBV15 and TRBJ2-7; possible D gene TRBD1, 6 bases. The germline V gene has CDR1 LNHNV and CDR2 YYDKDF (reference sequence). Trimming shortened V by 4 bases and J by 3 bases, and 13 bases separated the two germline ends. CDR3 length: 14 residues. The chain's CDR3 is CATSTLPGDYEQYF. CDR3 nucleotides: TGTGCCACCAGCACCCTCCCAGGGGACTACGAGCAGTACTTC.

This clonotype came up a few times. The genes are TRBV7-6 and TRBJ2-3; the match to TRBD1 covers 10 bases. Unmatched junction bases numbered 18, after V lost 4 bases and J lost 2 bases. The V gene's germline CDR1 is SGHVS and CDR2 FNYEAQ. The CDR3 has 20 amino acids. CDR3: CASSSGQGFNSKWVTDTQYF. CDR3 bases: TGTGCCAGCAGCTCGGGACAGGGGTTCAACAGTAAGTGGGTCACAGATACGCAGTATTTT.

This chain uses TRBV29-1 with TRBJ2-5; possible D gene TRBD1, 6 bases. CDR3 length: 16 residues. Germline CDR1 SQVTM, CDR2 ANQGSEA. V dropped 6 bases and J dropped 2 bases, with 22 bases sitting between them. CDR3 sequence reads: CSVAPIGDRTQETQYF. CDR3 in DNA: TGCAGCGTCGCCCCCATAGGCGACAGGACTCAAGAGACCCAGTACTTC. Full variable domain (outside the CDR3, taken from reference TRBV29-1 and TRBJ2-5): SAVISQKPSRDICQRGTSLTIQCQVDSQVTMMFWYRQQPGQSLTLIATANQGSEATYESGFVIDKFPISRPNLTFSTLTVSNMSPEDSSIYLCSVAPIGDRTQETQYFGPGTRLLVL.

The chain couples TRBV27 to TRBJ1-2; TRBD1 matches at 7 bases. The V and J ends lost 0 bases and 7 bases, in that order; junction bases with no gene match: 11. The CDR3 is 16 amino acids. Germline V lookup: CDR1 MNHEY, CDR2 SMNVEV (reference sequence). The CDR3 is CASSLSTGRSSFGYTF. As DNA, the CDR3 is TGTGCCAGCAGTTTATCGACAGGGAGGTCCTCATTTGGCTACACCTTC.

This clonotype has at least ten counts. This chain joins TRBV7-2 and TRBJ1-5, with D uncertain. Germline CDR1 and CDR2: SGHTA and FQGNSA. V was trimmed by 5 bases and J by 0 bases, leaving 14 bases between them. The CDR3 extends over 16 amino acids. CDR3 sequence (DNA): TGTGCCAGCAGCCCAAGCGGGATTTATAGCAATCAGCCCCAGCATTTT. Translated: CASSPSGIYSNQPQHF.

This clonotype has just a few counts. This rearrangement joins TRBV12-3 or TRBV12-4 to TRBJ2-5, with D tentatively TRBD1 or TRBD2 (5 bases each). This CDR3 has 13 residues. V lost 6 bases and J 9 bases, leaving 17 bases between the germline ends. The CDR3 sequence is CASSPRDLTSQYF. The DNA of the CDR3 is TGTGCCAGCAGCCCCCGGGACCTCACGTCCCAGTACTTC.

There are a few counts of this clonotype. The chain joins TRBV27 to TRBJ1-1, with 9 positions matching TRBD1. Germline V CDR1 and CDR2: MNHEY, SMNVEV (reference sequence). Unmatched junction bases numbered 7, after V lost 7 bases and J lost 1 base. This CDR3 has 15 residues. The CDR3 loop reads CASTRTGAGNTEAFF. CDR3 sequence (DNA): TGTGCCAGCACCCGGACAGGGGCCGGGAACACTGAAGCTTTCTTT.

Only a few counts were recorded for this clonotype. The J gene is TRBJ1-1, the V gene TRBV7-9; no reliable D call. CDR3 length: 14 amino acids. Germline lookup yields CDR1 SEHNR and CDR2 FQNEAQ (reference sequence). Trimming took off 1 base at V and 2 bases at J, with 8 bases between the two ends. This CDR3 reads CASSLVDGNTEAFF. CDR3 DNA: TGTGCCAGCAGCTTAGTGGACGGTAACACTGAAGCTTTCTTT.

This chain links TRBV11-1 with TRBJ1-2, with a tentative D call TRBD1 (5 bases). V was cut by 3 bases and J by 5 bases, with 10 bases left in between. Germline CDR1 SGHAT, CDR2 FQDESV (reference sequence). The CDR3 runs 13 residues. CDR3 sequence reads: CASSFLQGYGYTF. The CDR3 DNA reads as TGTGCCAGCAGCTTTCTGCAGGGATATGGCTACACCTTC.

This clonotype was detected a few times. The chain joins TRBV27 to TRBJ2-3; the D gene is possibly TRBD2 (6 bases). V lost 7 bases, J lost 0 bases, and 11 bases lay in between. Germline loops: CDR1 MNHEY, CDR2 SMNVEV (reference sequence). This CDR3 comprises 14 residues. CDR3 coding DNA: TGTGCCAGCACTTCCGGGACTAGCACAGATACGCAGTATTTT. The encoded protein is CASTSGTSTDTQYF.

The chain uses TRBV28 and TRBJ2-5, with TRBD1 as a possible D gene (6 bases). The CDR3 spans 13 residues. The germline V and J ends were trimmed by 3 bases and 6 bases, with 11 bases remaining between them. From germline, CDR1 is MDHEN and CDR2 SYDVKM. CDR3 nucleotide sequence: TGTGCCAGCAGTTTGGGCAGGGGCAAGACCCAGTACTTC. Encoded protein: CASSLGRGKTQYF.

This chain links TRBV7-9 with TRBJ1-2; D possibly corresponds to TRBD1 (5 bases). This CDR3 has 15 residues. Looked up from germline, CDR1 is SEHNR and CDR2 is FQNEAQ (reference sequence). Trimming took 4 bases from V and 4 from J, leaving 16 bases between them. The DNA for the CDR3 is TGTGCCAGCAGCTCTCCTCGGGGGAGAGCCTATGGCTACACCTTC. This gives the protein CASSSPRGRAYGYTF.

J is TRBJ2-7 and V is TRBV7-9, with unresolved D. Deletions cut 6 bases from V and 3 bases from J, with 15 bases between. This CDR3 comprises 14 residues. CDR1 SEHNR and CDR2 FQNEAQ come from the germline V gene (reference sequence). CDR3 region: CASRDVSTHYEQYF. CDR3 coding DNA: TGTGCCAGCAGAGACGTTTCGACCCACTACGAGCAGTACTTC. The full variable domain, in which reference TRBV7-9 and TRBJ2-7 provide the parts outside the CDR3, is DTGVSQNPRHKITKRGQNVTFRCDPISEHNRLYWYRQTLGQGPEFLTYFQNEAQLEKSRLLSDRFSAERPKGSFSTLEIQRTEQGDSAMYLCASRDVSTHYEQYFGPGTRLTVT.

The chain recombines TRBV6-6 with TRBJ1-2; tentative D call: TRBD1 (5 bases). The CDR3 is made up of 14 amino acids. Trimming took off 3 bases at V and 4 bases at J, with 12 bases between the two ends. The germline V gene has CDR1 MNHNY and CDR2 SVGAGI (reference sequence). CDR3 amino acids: CASSYGGEFYGYTF. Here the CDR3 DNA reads TGTGCCAGCAGTTATGGGGGAGAATTCTATGGCTACACCTTC.

The CDR3 sequence is CASSYGGGPDYGYTF. The CDR3 DNA is TGTGCCAGCAGTTACGGGGGGGGCCCAGACTATGGCTACACCTTC. The J gene is TRBJ1-2, the V gene TRBV6-5; tentative D call: TRBD1 (6 bases). The V end was cut by 2 bases, the J end by 3 bases, with 13 bases between. CDR1 and CDR2 (germline): MNHEY, SVGAGI. This CDR3 has 15 amino acids.

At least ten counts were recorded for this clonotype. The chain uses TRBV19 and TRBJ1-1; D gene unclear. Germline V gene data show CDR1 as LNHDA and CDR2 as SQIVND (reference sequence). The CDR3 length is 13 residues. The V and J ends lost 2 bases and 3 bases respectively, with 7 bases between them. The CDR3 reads CASSITGYTEAFF. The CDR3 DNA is TGTGCCAGTAGTATAACGGGGTACACTGAAGCTTTCTTT.

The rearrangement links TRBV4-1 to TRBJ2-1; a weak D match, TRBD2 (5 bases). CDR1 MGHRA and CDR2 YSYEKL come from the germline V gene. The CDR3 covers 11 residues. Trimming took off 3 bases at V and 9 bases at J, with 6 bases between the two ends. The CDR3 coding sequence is TGCGCCAGCAGCCAGCGGGCTGAGCAGTTCTTC. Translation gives CASSQRAEQFF.

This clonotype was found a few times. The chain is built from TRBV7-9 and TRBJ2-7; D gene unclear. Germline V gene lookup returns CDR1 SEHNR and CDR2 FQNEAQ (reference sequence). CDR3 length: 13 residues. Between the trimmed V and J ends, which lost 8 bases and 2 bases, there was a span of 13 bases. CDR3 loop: CASEARVPYEQYF. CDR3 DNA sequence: TGTGCCAGCGAAGCCCGGGTTCCCTACGAGCAGTACTTC. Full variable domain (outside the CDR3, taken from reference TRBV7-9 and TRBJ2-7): DTGVSQNPRHKITKRGQNVTFRCDPISEHNRLYWYRQTLGQGPEFLTYFQNEAQLEKSRLLSDRFSAERPKGSFSTLEIQRTEQGDSAMYLCASEARVPYEQYFGPGTRLTVT.